This T cell receptor beta chain was obtained from a study of blood T cell repertoires in COVID-19 (TCRdb year 2020). Context from the whole study: Samples covering the acute and convalescent phases of COVID-19 were provided by collaborators in the United States, Italy and Spain. Where available, HLA class I and class II types were taken from metadata supplied by the sample provider and were not determined by assay-based typing. A de-identified subject ID, COVID-19 status, age in years and sex were almost always included in the sample metadata. The samples were drawn from two sources: the first 160 participants of the ongoing ImmuneRACE study, and about 1,300 subjects contributed by 6 global collaborators. The dataset comprised deeply sampled blood TCRbeta repertoires from subjects exposed to, actively infected with, or recovered from COVID-19. A freely available public database, intended as a resource for researchers studying the immune response to SARS-CoV-2, is where the repertoires were released. The material from the prospective study consisted of cDNA or gDNA derived from T cells, B-cell-depleted T cells, or PBMCs.

Overall results and qualifications from the work: The amount of clinical and demographic metadata varied by source and participant and was provided uncurated.

TCRbeta CDR3 regions were amplified from genomic DNA using the immunoSEQ Assay, a bias-controlled multiplex PCR. As for the authors' bioinformatics: The number of nucleated cells in each sample was estimated by amplification of reference gene primers within the assay. To quantify the absolute abundance of each unique TCRbeta CDR3 rearrangement, sequence reads were collapsed and filtered. Productive Simpson clonality was computed per sample as the square root of Simpson's diversity index over productive rearrangements. Sourced from immuneACCESS, this table was stored by TCRdb with only in-frame sequences that have V and J called. A share of the clones is absent; for the studies checked, an unresolved V gene accounts for under half, and the remainder has no known explanation. That table gives V, J and clone size, and the DNA gave D and trimming. Recorded for this sample are under 80,000 clones; around 86% of them occurred a single time. The top ten clones comprise 12% of the sample.

This clone showed up just a few times. Its recognized antigen is unknown. Base-call qualities are not available, and no considerably larger clone is one nucleotide away. From the cysteine up to the phenylalanine, the CDR3 has a length of 14 residues. Solely the CDR3 DNA is kept, with 42 bases framed from the first base. Trimming at the junction amounts to 3 bases on V and 5 bases on J, and the germline ends lie 14 bases apart. From the germline V gene (reference sequence), CDR1 is SGHNT and CDR2 is YYREEE. Collaborating institutions collected whole blood in K2EDTA tubes following their own protocols. Collaborator samples were shipped for TCRbeta analysis as frozen whole blood, isolated PBMCs, or DNA extracted from either sample type.

The sample consisted of peripheral blood. This sequence was found in a human donor in a cohort sampled during active COVID-19. This receptor chain uses TRBV5-4 and TRBJ1-2; no confident D gene assignment can be made. The sequenced DNA: TGTGCCAGCAGCTCGTTGGGCGAATCATATGGCTACACCTTC. It is translated as CASSSLGESYGYTF. With all but the CDR3 taken from the reference TRBV5-4 and TRBJ1-2 genes, the full variable domain is: ETGVTQSPTHLIKTRGQQVTLRCSSQSGHNTVSWYQQALGQGPQFIFQYYREEENGRGNFPPRFSGLQFPNYSSELNVNALELDDSALYLCASSSLGESYGYTFGSGTRLTVV.